These 19 T cell receptor beta chains came from one sample sequenced in a study of regulatory T cells in long-lasting Graves disease. The time point here: newly diagnosed GD, antithyroid drugs for less than 3 months. TCR sequences were obtained from RNA taken from PBMCs. CDR3 regions were amplified by Arm-PCR using iRepertoire HTBI primers to build TCR beta libraries. MiXCR, run by TCRdb on the multiplex PCR reads, gives a single entry per CDR3 protein. This table has approximately 560,000 distinct CDR3 sequences, around 16% appearing once. The sample also formed part of further work on T cells in Graves' hyperthyroidism and ophthalmopathy.

Material: peripheral blood mononuclear cells (PBMCs), obtained at new diagnosis, from a patient treated with antithyroid drugs. These receptors were obtained from a man aged 18 to 29 with Graves disease.

This clonotype has ten or more counts. V and J are TRBV18 and TRBJ2-7; 8 positions match TRBD1. Germline V gene sequence: CDR1 KGHSH, CDR2 LQKENI. CDR3 length equals 15 residues. V gave up 3 bases and J gave up 0 bases; unmatched junction bases: 4. In DNA form, the CDR3 reads TGTGCCAGCTCACCTGGGACAGGACTCTCCTACGAGCAGTACTTC. This codes for CASSPGTGLSYEQYF.

CDR3 nucleotide sequence: TGCGCCAGCAGCTTAGAGGGTAACGCCCTCGTTCGGGAGCTGTTTTTT. It yields the protein CASSLEGNALVRELFF. The J gene is TRBJ2-2, the V gene TRBV5-1, with D possibly TRBD2 on 5 matching bases. Per the germline V gene, CDR1 is SGHRS and CDR2 is YFSETQ. The ends were cut back, 2 bases at V and 9 bases at J, with 20 bases in the middle. The CDR3 totals 16 residues.

The chain couples TRBV19 to TRBJ2-1; 10 nucleotides agree with TRBD2. Germline V gene data show CDR1 as LNHDA and CDR2 as SQIVND (reference sequence). Unmatched junction bases numbered 12, after V lost 6 bases and J lost 7 bases. The CDR3 runs 16 residues. The CDR3 region is CASRIAFSGRGNEQFF. CDR3 nucleotide sequence: TGTGCCAGTAGGATCGCTTTCAGCGGGAGGGGGAATGAGCAGTTCTTC.

The sample holds many counts of this clonotype. V is TRBV7-9 and J is TRBJ2-7; 7 bases fit TRBD1. J lost 4 bases, V lost 4 bases, and 13 bases had no gene match. CDR1 SEHNR and CDR2 FQNEAQ come from the germline V gene (reference sequence). CDR3 size: 16 residues. CDR3 coding DNA: TGTGCCAGCAGCTACGACCCCGGGACAGCTCATTACGAGCAGTACTTC. It encodes CASSYDPGTAHYEQYF.

This clonotype appeared a few times. The rearrangement joins TRBV3-1 to TRBJ2-2; D not certain. The ends were cut back, 0 bases at V and 6 bases at J, with 5 bases in the middle. The CDR3 consists of 13 residues. CDR1 and CDR2 (germline): LGHDT, YNNKEL (reference sequence). The CDR3 here is CASSQDSSGELFF. CDR3 nucleotides: TGTGCCAGCAGCCAAGATTCGTCCGGGGAGCTGTTTTTT.

The CDR3 sequence: CASSPTVVSYNEQFF. CDR3 in DNA: TGTGCCAGTAGTCCGACCGTGGTCTCCTACAATGAGCAGTTCTTC. V is TRBV19 and J is TRBJ2-1, with D hard to call. Germline V lookup: CDR1 LNHDA, CDR2 SQIVND (reference sequence). Trimming left V 5 bases short and J 0 bases short, with 11 bases between. The CDR3 runs 15 residues.

V and J are TRBV7-8 and TRBJ2-5; 10 bases are a match to TRBD2. The CDR3 contains 15 residues. V trimming: 5 bases; J trimming: 5 bases; junction bases outside the gene matches: 8. Per germline, CDR1 SGHVS and CDR2 FQNEAQ. CDR3 sequence reads: CASSHMLAGAETQYF. The DNA of the CDR3 is TGTGCCAGCAGCCATATGCTAGCGGGAGCTGAGACCCAGTACTTC.

This clonotype came up once. This chain links TRBV13 with TRBJ2-1; no clear D gene. The J call is doubtful: the DNA matches TRBJ2-5 better. CDR1 is PRHDT, CDR2 FYEKMQ, per germline (reference sequence). The CDR3 has 15 residues. The DNA for the CDR3 is TGTGCCAGCAGCGGGCGGAATAGACTTCAAGAGACCCAGTACTTC. Translation: CASSGRNRLQETQYF.

This clonotype showed up just a few times. This chain connects TRBV28 to TRBJ2-7; D unclear. This CDR3 region has 14 residues. Germline values: CDR1 MDHEN, CDR2 SYDVKM. The V and J ends lost 4 bases and 3 bases respectively, with 13 bases between them. The CDR3, as DNA: TGTGCCAGCAGTTCCTATCGGACGGTCTACGAGCAGTACTTC. It codes for CASSSYRTVYEQYF.

The chain is built from TRBV9 and TRBJ2-3; 7 nucleotides agree with TRBD2. The CDR3 sequence is 16 residues long. Germline-derived CDR1 and CDR2 are SGDLS and YYNGEE. V gave up 1 base and J gave up 2 bases; unmatched junction bases: 7. The CDR3 sequence: CASSVSPGGNTDTQYF. DNA of the CDR3: TGTGCCAGCAGCGTAAGCCCCGGGGGGAACACAGATACGCAGTATTTT.

This clonotype was recorded a few times. The chain joins TRBV9 to TRBJ2-3; possibly TRBD2 for D (5 bases). V lost 0 bases to trimming and J lost 2 bases, with 13 bases between them. In germline, CDR1 is SGDLS, CDR2 YYNGEE. The CDR3 has 16 residues. In DNA form, the CDR3 reads TGTGCCAGCAGCGTAGGGGCACGGACTGACACAGATACGCAGTATTTT. Amino acid sequence: CASSVGARTDTDTQYF.

This clonotype came up a few times. Just one base apart from a much larger clone, this may be a read error. This rearrangement joins TRBV28 to TRBJ2-1; 9 bases are a match to TRBD1. Trimming cost V 8 bases and J 4 bases; bases outside gene matches: 9. CDR3 length: 15 residues. Germline CDR1 and CDR2: MDHEN and SYDVKM. The CDR3 DNA reads as TGTGCCAGCTGTTACCGGGACAGGGCGTACAATGAGCAGTTCTTC. Translation: CASCYRDRAYNEQFF.

This clonotype has a count of ten or more. This rearrangement joins TRBV3-1 to TRBJ2-7, with D possibly being TRBD1 or TRBD2 (7 bases each). Germline V lookup: CDR1 LGHDT, CDR2 YNNKEL (reference sequence). Trimming shortened V by 3 bases and J by 4 bases, and 13 bases separated the two germline ends. The CDR3 runs to 14 residues. DNA for the CDR3: TGTGCCAGCAGCCAGCAGGGGGGGGGATACGAGCAGTACTTC. It is translated as CASSQQGGGYEQYF.

This clonotype was found many times. The chain's CDR3 is CASSVRQRELDTQYF. The CDR3 region has the DNA TGTGCCAGCAGCGTGCGCCAGCGGGAGTTAGATACGCAGTATTTT. V is TRBV7-9 and J is TRBJ2-3; TRBD2 matches 8 bases. This CDR3 contains 15 residues. V trimming: 5 bases; J trimming: 5 bases; junction bases outside the gene matches: 9. CDR1 is SEHNR, CDR2 FQNEAQ, per germline (reference sequence). Combining the CDR3 with reference TRBV7-9 and TRBJ2-3 gives the whole variable domain DTGVSQNPRHKITKRGQNVTFRCDPISEHNRLYWYRQTLGQGPEFLTYFQNEAQLEKSRLLSDRFSAERPKGSFSTLEIQRTEQGDSAMYLCASSVRQRELDTQYFGPGTRLTVL.

This clonotype was observed a few times. The CDR3 region has the DNA TGTGCCAGCAACGTTCCAGAATATAAGAGAGGCCAGTACTTC. It translates to CASNVPEYKRGQYF. This chain uses TRBV27 with TRBJ2-5; unclear D gene. This CDR3 spans 14 amino acids. CDR1 and CDR2 (germline): MNHEY, SMNVEV (reference sequence). V was trimmed by 7 bases and J by 10 bases, leaving 22 bases between them.

This clonotype has a single count. The rearrangement links TRBV4-1 to TRBJ1-1; 12 bases line up with TRBD1. The CDR3 extends over 17 amino acids. V shed 3 bases and J 3 bases; nucleotides not matched to a gene: 8. Germline CDR1 and CDR2: MGHRA and YSYEKL. The CDR3: CASSQGQGQGAHTEAFF. Here the CDR3 DNA reads TGCGCCAGCAGCCAGGGCCAGGGACAGGGGGCCCACACTGAAGCTTTCTTT.

This clonotype was counted only a few times. The gene calls are TRBV9 and TRBJ1-4, with 7 bases fitting TRBD1. This CDR3 has 14 residues. Germline CDR1 SGDLS, CDR2 YYNGEE. V trimming: 3 bases; J trimming: 9 bases; junction bases outside the gene matches: 8. The CDR3 protein is CASSEGQLTQKLFF. In DNA form, the CDR3 reads TGTGCCAGCAGCGAGGGACAGCTGACACAAAAACTGTTTTTT.

The J gene is TRBJ2-5, the V gene TRBV20-1; TRBD2 matches 14 bases. The V gene's germline CDR1 is DFQATT and CDR2 SNEGSKA (reference sequence). The CDR3 totals 19 residues. V was pared by 0 bases and J by 5 bases, with 14 bases of the junction left unmatched. Here the CDR3 DNA reads TGCAGTGCTAGAGATCCCTACCCGACTAGCGGGAGGGCGGGGGAGACCCAGTACTTC. This translates into CSARDPYPTSGRAGETQYF.

V is TRBV9 and J is TRBJ1-3; perhaps TRBD1 as D (5 bases). This CDR3 has 15 amino acids. Germline CDR1 and CDR2: SGDLS and YYNGEE. Trimming cost V 3 bases and J 1 base, with 11 bases left between them. In DNA, the CDR3 is TGTGCCAGCAGCGCCTCTTCAGGGTCTGGAAACACCATATATTTT. This gives the protein CASSASSGSGNTIYF.